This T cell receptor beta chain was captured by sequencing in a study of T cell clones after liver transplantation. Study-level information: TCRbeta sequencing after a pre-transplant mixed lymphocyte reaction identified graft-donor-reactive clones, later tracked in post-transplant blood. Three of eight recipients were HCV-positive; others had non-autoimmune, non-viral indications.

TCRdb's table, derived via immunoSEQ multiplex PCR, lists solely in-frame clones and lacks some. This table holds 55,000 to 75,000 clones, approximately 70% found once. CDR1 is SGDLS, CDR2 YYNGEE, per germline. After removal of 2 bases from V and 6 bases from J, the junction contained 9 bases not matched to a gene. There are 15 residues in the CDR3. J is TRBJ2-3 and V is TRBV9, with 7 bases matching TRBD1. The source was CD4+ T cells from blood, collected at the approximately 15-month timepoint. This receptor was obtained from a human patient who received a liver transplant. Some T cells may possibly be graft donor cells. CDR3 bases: TGTGCCAGCAGCGTCCGACAGGGTCACGGCGATACGCAGTATTTT. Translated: CASSVRQGHGDTQYF.